Below are 15 T cell receptor beta chains sequenced from a single sample in a study of cytomegalovirus exposure and HLA in healthy donors (TCRdb year 2017). Receptor libraries were prepared by the immunoSEQ multiplex PCR assay. TCRdb mirrors the immuneACCESS table, restricted to in-frame sequences. Some clones are absent from its copies; in checked studies, under half trace to an unresolved V gene, and the reason for the others is unknown. For this sample the table gives 250,000 to 300,000 clones, of which about 90% were detected only once. Of the sample, under 0.4% falls within the top ten clones. Sample: PBMCs. These receptors came from a woman between 18 and 30 years old in good health and CMV-seronegative.

CDR3 in DNA: TGTGCCAGCCTTAGCGGGGGAACAGATACGCAGTATTTT. Encoded protein: CASLSGGTDTQYF. The rearrangement uses TRBV6-6 and TRBJ2-3, with 9 bases aligning to TRBD2. The V and J ends lost 8 bases and 3 bases, in that order; junction bases with no gene match: 3. This CDR3 region has 13 residues. The V gene's germline CDR1 is MNHNY and CDR2 SVGAGI (reference sequence).

The chain couples TRBV5-4 to TRBJ1-1; possibly TRBD1 for D (6 bases). The CDR3 covers 13 residues. The germline V gene encodes CDR1 SGHNT and CDR2 YYREEE (reference sequence). V was shortened by 6 bases and J by 4 bases, with 13 bases between the two germline ends. The CDR3 DNA reads TGTGCCAGCACCTCTACAGGGACCACTGAAGCTTTCTTT. Encoded protein: CASTSTGTTEAFF. Full variable domain (rest looked up from reference TRBV5-4 and TRBJ1-1): ETGVTQSPTHLIKTRGQQVTLRCSSQSGHNTVSWYQQALGQGPQFIFQYYREEENGRGNFPPRFSGLQFPNYSSELNVNALELDDSALYLCASTSTGTTEAFFGQGTRLTVV.

V gene TRBV7-2 combines with J gene TRBJ2-7; 8 positions match TRBD2. The CDR3 is made up of 15 amino acids. Germline values: CDR1 SGHTA, CDR2 FQGNSA. V shed 5 bases and J 4 bases; nucleotides not matched to a gene: 10. The CDR3 bases are TGTGCCAGCAGCCCACCCGGGGGGGCTCTGTACGAGCAGTACTTC. It codes for CASSPPGGALYEQYF. Using reference TRBV7-2 and TRBJ2-7 for the parts outside the CDR3, the full variable domain is GAGVSQSPSNKVTEKGKDVELRCDPISGHTALYWYRQSLGQGLEFLIYFQGNSAPDKSGLPSDRFSAERTGGSVSTLTIQRTQQEDSAVYLCASSPPGGALYEQYFGPGTRLTVT.

J is TRBJ2-1 and V is TRBV19; TRBD2 matches 7 bases. The CDR3 totals 16 residues. V shed 6 bases and J 8 bases; nucleotides not matched to a gene: 16. CDR1 is LNHDA, CDR2 SQIVND, per germline (reference sequence). The CDR3 is CASSPRTRLLGDEQFF. The CDR3 DNA reads TGTGCCAGTAGCCCAAGGACTAGATTGCTAGGGGATGAGCAGTTCTTC. Combining the CDR3 with reference TRBV19 and TRBJ2-1 gives the whole variable domain DGGITQSPKYLFRKEGQNVTLSCEQNLNHDAMYWYRQDPGQGLRLIYYSQIVNDFQKGDIAEGYSVSREKKESFPLTVTSAQKNPTAFYLCASSPRTRLLGDEQFFGPGTRLTVL.

This sequence joins TRBV5-1 and TRBJ2-1; 9 bases match TRBD2. The V gene's germline CDR1 is SGHRS and CDR2 YFSETQ. The CDR3 loop spans 15 amino acids. The J segment lost 10 bases and the V segment lost 1 base, leaving 9 bases of the junction unmatched. The CDR3, as DNA: TGCGCCAGCAGCTTGTTGGTAGCGGGGGCTTCGGAGCAGTTCTTC. This gives the protein CASSLLVAGASEQFF.

The J gene is TRBJ2-2, the V gene TRBV5-1, with TRBD1 matching 7 bases. With V trimmed by 5 bases and J by 0 bases, 4 bases remained unmatched. This CDR3 region has 15 residues. CDR1 is SGHRS, CDR2 YFSETQ, per germline. The CDR3 here is CASSPQGANTGELFF. CDR3 nucleotide sequence: TGCGCCAGCAGTCCGCAGGGGGCGAACACCGGGGAGCTGTTTTTT.

This chain connects TRBV5-6 to TRBJ1-1; 8 nucleotides line up with TRBD1. The CDR3 extends over 14 amino acids. Germline assignment: CDR1 SGHDT and CDR2 YYEEEE. Unmatched junction bases numbered 3, after V lost 3 bases and J lost 2 bases. CDR3 bases: TGTGCCAGCAGCTGGGGACAGGATAACACTGAAGCTTTCTTT. It specifies CASSWGQDNTEAFF.

This rearrangement joins TRBV6-5 to TRBJ2-5; no clear D. Germline V lookup: CDR1 MNHEY, CDR2 SVGAGI. Trimming took off 0 bases at V and 3 bases at J, with 8 bases between the two ends. The CDR3 covers 14 residues. The CDR3: CASSYSPTEETQYF. DNA of the CDR3: TGTGCCAGCAGTTACTCGCCGACTGAAGAGACCCAGTACTTC.

This chain joins TRBV6-5 and TRBJ2-1; TRBD2 matches at 10 bases. The CDR3 extends over 14 amino acids. Germline V lookup: CDR1 MNHEY, CDR2 SVGAGI. J was trimmed by 2 bases and V by 6 bases; bases with no gene match: 1. The CDR3 sequence: CASSTSGAYNEQFF. The CDR3 DNA is TGTGCCAGCAGCACTAGCGGGGCCTACAATGAGCAGTTCTTC.

This clone was detected once. The chain has TRBV6-1 and TRBJ1-5; D possibly corresponds to TRBD1 (6 bases). The germline V and J ends were trimmed by 5 bases and 0 bases, with 11 bases remaining between them. From germline, CDR1 is MNHNS and CDR2 SASEGT. CDR3 length: 15 amino acids. CDR3 amino acids: CASSMTGYSNQPQHF. The CDR3, as DNA: TGTGCCAGCAGTATGACAGGCTATAGCAATCAGCCCCAGCATTTT.

V gene TRBV19 combines with J gene TRBJ1-1; 8 nucleotides align to TRBD1. V trimming: 9 bases; J trimming: 4 bases; junction bases outside the gene matches: 7. The germline CDR1 and CDR2 sequences are LNHDA and SQIVND (reference sequence). The CDR3 consists of 13 residues. The DNA for the CDR3 is TGTGCCAGCAGAAAGACAGGGGTCACTGAAGCTTTCTTT. Protein: CASRKTGVTEAFF. The entire variable domain, with the rest obtained from reference TRBV19 and TRBJ1-1, is as follows: DGGITQSPKYLFRKEGQNVTLSCEQNLNHDAMYWYRQDPGQGLRLIYYSQIVNDFQKGDIAEGYSVSREKKESFPLTVTSAQKNPTAFYLCASRKTGVTEAFFGQGTRLTVV.

The chain combines TRBV5-1 with TRBJ2-2, with 9 bases lining up with TRBD2. This CDR3 region has 15 residues. With 0 bases clipped from V and 6 bases from J, the junction kept 3 bases outside the gene matches. The germline CDR1 and CDR2 sequences are SGHRS and YFSETQ. The CDR3 loop reads CASSLDGTSSGELFF. The CDR3 DNA is TGCGCCAGCAGCTTGGATGGGACTAGCTCCGGGGAGCTGTTTTTT.

Concerning this clone: Distinct nucleotide sequences in the sample also encode this CDR3. V and J are TRBV6-5 and TRBJ1-2, with D possibly matching TRBD1 (5 bases). Germline-derived CDR1 and CDR2 are MNHEY and SVGAGI. V was clipped by 4 bases and J by 0 bases, with 6 bases between them. The CDR3 has 13 residues. The CDR3 nucleotides are TGTGCCAGCAGTTTGACAGCTAACTATGGCTACACCTTC. Residues: CASSLTANYGYTF.

This chain uses TRBV28 with TRBJ1-6; tentatively, D is TRBD1 (5 bases). V lost 1 base and J 0 bases, leaving 13 bases between the germline ends. This CDR3 is built from 18 residues. CDR1 and CDR2 (germline): MDHEN, SYDVKM. The CDR3 DNA reads as TGTGCCAGCAGTTTATCGGGGACTTTTAGCTCCTATAATTCACCCCTCCACTTT. It is translated as CASSLSGTFSSYNSPLHF.

This chain links TRBV7-3 with TRBJ2-2, with D possibly matching TRBD1 (5 bases). The CDR3 sequence is 15 residues long. V was shortened by 2 bases and J by 6 bases, with 13 bases between the two germline ends. Germline V CDR1 and CDR2: SGHTA, FQGTGA. The CDR3 DNA reads as TGTGCCAGCAGCTTAGATTACCCAGGGCCCGGGGAGCTGTTTTTT. This gives the protein CASSLDYPGPGELFF.